Below are 5 T cell receptor beta chains sequenced from a single sample in a study of T cell changes during pregnancy in multiple sclerosis. Generated by immunoSEQ multiplex PCR, the TCRdb table keeps only in-frame clones and is missing some. The top ten hold roughly 0.8% of the sample, which has fewer than 90,000 clones, about 90% seen once. The sample was peripheral blood, taken in the second trimester of pregnancy. Source of these receptors: a female donor with multiple sclerosis, enrolled in a pregnancy study.

The count of this clone is one. The rearrangement uses TRBV27 and TRBJ1-4; TRBD1 matches at 10 bases. Germline V gene sequence: CDR1 MNHEY, CDR2 SMNVEV (reference sequence). V lost 6 bases, J lost 8 bases, and 6 bases stayed unmatched. The CDR3 is made up of 14 amino acids. The CDR3: CASSDRGPGEKLFF. Here the CDR3 DNA reads TGTGCCAGCAGCGACAGGGGGCCAGGAGAAAAACTGTTTTTT.

J is TRBJ2-5 and V is TRBV7-9; D is uncertain. CDR3 length equals 14 residues. The germline gives CDR1 SEHNR, CDR2 FQNEAQ (reference sequence). Trimming took 5 bases from V and 0 from J, leaving 10 bases between them. The CDR3: CASSPARDQETQYF. DNA of the CDR3: TGTGCCAGCAGCCCCGCTCGCGACCAAGAGACCCAGTACTTC.

This chain connects TRBV5-4 to TRBJ1-3; the match to TRBD1 covers 7 bases. Germline V gives CDR1 SGHNT, CDR2 YYREEE (reference sequence). V lost 4 bases, J lost 0 bases, and 4 bases stayed unmatched. The CDR3 consists of 15 residues. CDR3: CASSPRTGSGNTIYF. In DNA form, the CDR3 reads TGTGCCAGCAGCCCCCGGACAGGCTCTGGAAACACCATATATTTT.

This chain connects TRBV19 to TRBJ1-6, with 7 bases that match TRBD1. The junction had 6 bases not matched to a gene; V was cut back by 4 bases and J by 0 bases. The CDR3 has 17 amino acids. CDR1 is LNHDA and CDR2 is SQIVND in the germline V gene (reference sequence). CDR3 amino acids: CASSKHRGSSYNSPLHF. The CDR3 region has the DNA TGTGCCAGTAGTAAACACAGGGGTAGCTCCTATAATTCACCCCTCCACTTT.

This chain links TRBV2 with TRBJ1-2; D perhaps matches TRBD1 (6 bases). Per germline, CDR1 SNHLY and CDR2 FYNNEI. CDR3 size: 15 residues. The V gene lost 0 bases and the J gene lost 6 bases, with 14 bases spanning the gap. CDR3: CASSEANQGFHGYTF. CDR3 bases: TGTGCCAGCAGTGAAGCAAACCAGGGGTTCCATGGCTACACCTTC. Filled out from reference TRBV2 and TRBJ1-2, the complete variable domain reads EPEVTQTPSHQVTQMGQEVILRCVPISNHLYFYWYRQILGQKVEFLVSFYNNEISEKSEIFDDQFSVERPDGSNFTLKIRSTKLEDSAMYFCASSEANQGFHGYTFGSGTRLTVV.